One sample yielded the 18 T cell receptor beta chains listed below, sequenced in a study of vaccination effects on CD4 cells after COVID-19. Sequencing was performed with immunoSEQ multiplex PCR; in TCRdb, only in-frame clones are kept and a portion is missing. The repertoire holds more than 13,000 clones, with roughly 75% as singletons. Sequencing was preceded by expansion of antigen-specific CD4+ T cells with viral peptide pools in the ViraFEST assay. Subsequent to approximately 11 days of culture, CD4+ T cells were isolated. Participants got two doses of BNT162b2 or mRNA-1273 vaccine. These receptors have no identified antigens. The sequencing used CD4+ T cells from PBMCs cultured with HCoV-NL63 spike peptides, collected after COVID-19 vaccination. Receptors originate from a human donor who received a COVID-19 vaccine.

Relative to its sample, this clone is medium-sized. The V call is TRBV11-2, the J call TRBJ2-2, with D unresolved. V was cut by 1 base and J by 0 bases, with 3 bases left in between. The germline V gene encodes CDR1 SGHAT and CDR2 FQNNGV. The CDR3 is 14 residues long. This CDR3 is CASSLVANTGELFF. Here the CDR3 DNA reads TGTGCCAGCAGCTTAGTGGCGAACACCGGGGAGCTGTTTTTT.

This clone was picked up a small number of times. This rearrangement joins TRBV5-1 to TRBJ1-2; D is unresolved. This CDR3 has 12 amino acids. V was pared by 3 bases and J by 5 bases, with 8 bases between. Germline CDR1 and CDR2: SGHRS and YFSETQ. CDR3 in DNA: TGCGCCAGCAGCTCGCATCAATATGGCTACACCTTC. This codes for CASSSHQYGYTF.

The V gene is TRBV19, the J gene TRBJ1-4, with D tentatively TRBD1 (6 bases). The CDR3 sequence is 15 residues long. Trimming pared 6 bases from V and 5 bases from J, leaving 16 bases between. Looked up from germline, CDR1 is LNHDA and CDR2 is SQIVND (reference sequence). The CDR3 bases are TGTGCCAGTAGCGCGGGGGGGCACGGGAATGAAAAACTGTTTTTT. Translating gives CASSAGGHGNEKLFF.

The chain has TRBV5-5 and TRBJ1-5; the D gene is possibly TRBD1 (6 bases). V was cut by 0 bases and J by 0 bases, with 10 bases left in between. The V gene's germline CDR1 is SGHKS and CDR2 YYEKEE (reference sequence). The CDR3 length is 16 residues. In nucleotides, the CDR3 is TGTGCCAGCAGCTTGGTGGGGGGACATAGCAATCAGCCCCAGCATTTT. It is translated as CASSLVGGHSNQPQHF.

V gene TRBV2 combines with J gene TRBJ2-5; 10 bases fit TRBD2. The CDR3 sequence is 17 residues long. The V and J ends lost 3 bases and 7 bases, in that order; junction bases with no gene match: 14. Germline CDR1 and CDR2: SNHLY and FYNNEI. The DNA for the CDR3 is TGTGCCAGCAGTGACGACGTAGCGGGAGGCCTCGGGGTGACCCAGTACTTC. Encoded protein: CASSDDVAGGLGVTQYF.

This clone was seen a single time. The V and J genes are TRBV7-2 and TRBJ1-2; D is unclear. Between the trimmed V and J ends, which lost 0 bases and 4 bases, there was a span of 12 bases. The CDR3 loop spans 15 amino acids. Germline loops: CDR1 SGHTA, CDR2 FQGNSA. CDR3 in amino acids: CASSLAEGRIYGYTF. The CDR3 region has the DNA TGTGCCAGCAGCTTAGCGGAGGGTCGTATCTATGGCTACACCTTC.

V gene TRBV18 combines with J gene TRBJ2-1; 9 positions match TRBD1. CDR3 length: 20 amino acids. The J segment lost 0 bases and the V segment lost 3 bases, leaving 15 bases of the junction unmatched. Germline V gives CDR1 KGHSH, CDR2 LQKENI. CDR3 in DNA: TGTGCCAGCTCACCGCCCCCGGGACAGGGCACGTCGAGCTCCTACAATGAGCAGTTCTTC. Amino acid sequence: CASSPPPGQGTSSSYNEQFF.

V gene TRBV30 combines with J gene TRBJ1-2; D is uncertain. CDR3 length: 15 residues. Germline CDR1 and CDR2: GTSNPN and SVGIG (reference sequence). Trimming shortened V by 2 bases and J by 0 bases, and 13 bases separated the two germline ends. Here the CDR3 reads CAWSRAWGPNYGYTF. CDR3 sequence (DNA): TGTGCCTGGAGTCGCGCTTGGGGTCCTAACTATGGCTACACCTTC.

The chain joins TRBV2 to TRBJ2-7; 13 positions agree with TRBD2. V was clipped by 2 bases and J by 6 bases; unmatched bases: 4. The CDR3 contains 15 residues. CDR1 and CDR2 from the germline V gene are SNHLY and FYNNEI. The CDR3 protein is CASSERTSGSSEQYF. The DNA of the CDR3 is TGTGCCAGCAGTGAAAGGACTAGCGGGAGTTCCGAGCAGTACTTC.

The CDR3 spells CASSFSGSGAGGYTF. The CDR3, as DNA: TGTGCCAGCAGTTTCTCCGGGTCGGGGGCTGGAGGCTACACCTTC. The chain carries TRBV27 and TRBJ1-2, with D possibly matching TRBD1 (6 bases). The CDR3 runs to 15 residues. The V end lost 3 bases, the J end lost 8 bases, and 19 bases lay between the germline ends. CDR1 and CDR2 (germline): MNHEY, SMNVEV (reference sequence).

The J gene is TRBJ2-1, the V gene TRBV14; TRBD2 agrees at 11 bases. The CDR3 runs 16 residues. Germline V gene lookup returns CDR1 SGHDN and CDR2 FVKESK. V trimming: 0 bases; J trimming: 8 bases; junction bases outside the gene matches: 6. Written as DNA, the CDR3 is TGTGCCAGCAGCCAAGATAGACTAGCGGGATCGTATGAGCAGTTCTTC. Translating it yields CASSQDRLAGSYEQFF.

J is TRBJ1-6 and V is TRBV20-1; D uncertain. The CDR3 extends over 10 amino acids. Trimming took 6 bases from V and 10 from J, leaving 7 bases between them. Per the germline V gene, CDR1 is DFQATT and CDR2 is SNEGSKA (reference sequence). The CDR3 region has the DNA TGCAGTGCCGGTGGATCACCCCTCCACTTT. Translation: CSAGGSPLHF.

The chain couples TRBV11-2 to TRBJ2-3, with unresolved D. V lost 0 bases and J 7 bases, leaving 8 bases between the germline ends. Germline CDR1 SGHAT, CDR2 FQNNGV. CDR3 length equals 13 residues. The CDR3 DNA sequence: TGTGCCAGCAGCTTAGAGCCTCAAAATACGCAGTATTTT. Translating gives CASSLEPQNTQYF. The full variable domain, rest sourced from reference TRBV11-2 and TRBJ2-3, is EAGVAQSPRYKIIEKRQSVAFWCNPISGHATLYWYQQILGQGPKLLIQFQNNGVVDDSQLPKDRFSAERLKGVDSTLKIQPAKLEDSAVYLCASSLEPQNTQYFGPGTRLTVL.

The chain links TRBV5-1 to TRBJ1-2, with unresolved D. Germline V CDR1 and CDR2: SGHRS, YFSETQ. There are 14 residues in the CDR3. With 0 bases removed from V and 0 bases from J, the gap between germline ends came to 6 bases. This chain's CDR3 is CASSLESANYGYTF. The DNA for the CDR3 is TGCGCCAGCAGCTTGGAATCAGCTAACTATGGCTACACCTTC.

This clone was recorded a few times. The chain uses TRBV30 and TRBJ2-7; D is possibly TRBD2 (5 bases). This CDR3 has 14 amino acids. CDR1 and CDR2 (germline): GTSNPN, SVGIG (reference sequence). The CDR3 protein is CAIRNWRVPYEQYF. The CDR3, as DNA: TGTGCAATCAGAAATTGGCGGGTTCCCTACGAGCAGTACTTC.

V gene TRBV6-5 combines with J gene TRBJ2-7; D uncertain. CDR1 is MNHEY, CDR2 SVGAGI, per germline. The CDR3 runs to 15 residues. Trimming removed 3 bases at V and 2 bases at J, with 14 bases between. The CDR3 sequence is CASSYRTDFPYEQYF. For the CDR3, the DNA is TGTGCCAGCAGTTATCGAACAGATTTTCCCTACGAGCAGTACTTC.

The CDR3 bases are TGTGCCTGGAGTTCATCCCGGACTCGGCCCCCCGGGGAGCTGTTTTTT. It translates to CAWSSSRTRPPGELFF. V usage is TRBV30 and J usage is TRBJ2-2; perhaps TRBD2 as D (5 bases). Germline CDR1 GTSNPN, CDR2 SVGIG (reference sequence). V was pared by 2 bases and J by 6 bases, with 19 bases between. There are 16 residues in the CDR3.

This clone has just a few counts. V and J are TRBV25-1 and TRBJ1-6; D unclear. Germline loops: CDR1 MGHDK, CDR2 SYGVNS. The CDR3 spans 18 residues. The V end was cut by 6 bases, the J end by 4 bases, with 22 bases between. The CDR3 DNA follows: TGTGCCAGCAGCTATGGAAGAGGAGGTAGCCTATATAATTCACCCCTCCACTTT. This gives the protein CASSYGRGGSLYNSPLHF. Full variable domain (rest looked up from reference TRBV25-1 and TRBJ1-6): EADIYQTPRYLVIGTGKKITLECSQTMGHDKMYWYQQDPGMELHLIHYSYGVNSTEKGDLSSESTVSRIRTEHFPLTLESARPSHTSQYLCASSYGRGGSLYNSPLHFGNGTRLTVT.